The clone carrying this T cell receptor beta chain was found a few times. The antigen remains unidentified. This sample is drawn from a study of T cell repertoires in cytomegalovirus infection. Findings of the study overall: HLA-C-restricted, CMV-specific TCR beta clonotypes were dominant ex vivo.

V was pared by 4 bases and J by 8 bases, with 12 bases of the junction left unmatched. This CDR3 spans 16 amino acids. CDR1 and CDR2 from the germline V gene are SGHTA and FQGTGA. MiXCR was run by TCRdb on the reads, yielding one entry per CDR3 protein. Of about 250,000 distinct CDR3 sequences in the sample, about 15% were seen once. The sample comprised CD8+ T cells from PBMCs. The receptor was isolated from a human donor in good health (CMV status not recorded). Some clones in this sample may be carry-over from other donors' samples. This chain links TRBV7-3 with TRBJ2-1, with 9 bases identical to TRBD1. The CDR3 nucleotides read TGTGCCAGCAGCTCGGAGACAGGGGGATTATTGGATGAGCAGTTCTTC. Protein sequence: CASSSETGGLLDEQFF.